One sample yielded the 21 T cell receptor beta chains listed below, sequenced in a study of shared clonotypes between healthy human individuals. The repertoire was sequenced with immunoSEQ multiplex PCR; TCRdb's copy has only in-frame clones and lacks some. The sample lists fewer than 1.6 million clones; about 98.5% were seen once. Source material: naive CD4+ T cells sorted from blood. Specified subset: CD45RA+ positively selected. The receptors originated from a man aged 25 to 40 in good health.

The genes are TRBV28 and TRBJ2-7, with a possible D match to TRBD2 (6 bases). Trimming removed 6 bases at V and 7 bases at J, with 13 bases between. CDR3 size: 12 residues. Germline lookup yields CDR1 MDHEN and CDR2 SYDVKM. As DNA, the CDR3 is TGTGCCAGCAGATCCGGGCTAGCGGAGCAGTACTTC. Translating it yields CASRSGLAEQYF.

This rearrangement joins TRBV11-2 to TRBJ1-3; D is unclear. V gave up 1 base and J gave up 0 bases, with 10 bases separating them. CDR1 is SGHAT, CDR2 FQNNGV, per germline. This CDR3 contains 16 residues. CDR3 amino acids: CASSLADPRSGNTIYF. Here the CDR3 DNA reads TGTGCCAGCAGCTTAGCGGACCCACGCTCTGGAAACACCATATATTTT.

The V and J genes are TRBV5-1 and TRBJ1-2, with 9 bases identical to TRBD1. Germline lookup yields CDR1 SGHRS and CDR2 YFSETQ. The junction had 7 bases not matched to a gene; V was cut back by 0 bases and J by 4 bases. The CDR3 is made up of 16 amino acids. The CDR3 is CASSLDGTGTSYGYTF. The DNA for the CDR3 is TGCGCCAGCAGCTTGGACGGGACAGGGACTTCCTATGGCTACACCTTC.

The chain joins TRBV28 to TRBJ1-5; no clear D. Trimming pared 5 bases from V and 9 bases from J, leaving 11 bases between. This CDR3 has 12 amino acids. CDR1 is MDHEN, CDR2 SYDVKM, per germline. CDR3 residues: CASSKGMWPQHF. In DNA form, the CDR3 reads TGTGCCAGCAGTAAAGGGATGTGGCCCCAGCATTTT.

V and J are TRBV28 and TRBJ2-4; 8 bases are shared with TRBD1. Germline CDR1 MDHEN, CDR2 SYDVKM. Germline trimming cut 7 bases from V and 8 bases from J; bases unmatched to any gene: 16. This CDR3 is 16 amino acids long. For the CDR3, the DNA is TGTGCCAGCAAGAGGACAGGGCCTCGGCCCAGGTACATTCAGTACTTC. It yields the protein CASKRTGPRPRYIQYF.

V gene TRBV11-2 combines with J gene TRBJ2-6; no reliable D call. Per the germline V gene, CDR1 is SGHAT and CDR2 is FQNNGV. The V and J ends lost 2 bases and 4 bases respectively, with 3 bases between them. This CDR3 comprises 13 residues. CDR3 sequence (DNA): TGTGCCAGCAGCTTACTCGGGGCCAACGTCCTGACTTTC. This translates into CASSLLGANVLTF.

The chain recombines TRBV4-1 with TRBJ1-5; a possible D gene is TRBD1 (6 bases). The V end lost 0 bases, the J end lost 4 bases, and 16 bases lay between the germline ends. The germline V gene encodes CDR1 MGHRA and CDR2 YSYEKL. The CDR3 length is 17 residues. The CDR3 nucleotides are TGCGCCAGCAGCCAAGATCATACAGGGTCCCCTAATCAGCCCCAGCATTTT. This sequence encodes CASSQDHTGSPNQPQHF.

The CDR3 DNA is TGTGCCAGCAGCTCTCAGATCCGGGGACAGGCGTTCTTC. It is translated as CASSSQIRGQAFF. The rearrangement uses TRBV7-2 and TRBJ2-1; TRBD1 matches 8 bases. The CDR3 contains 13 residues. The V gene's germline CDR1 is SGHTA and CDR2 FQGNSA. V was clipped by 4 bases and J by 15 bases; unmatched bases: 11.

The chain carries TRBV27 and TRBJ2-3, with D possibly TRBD1 on 6 matching bases. CDR1 and CDR2 (germline): MNHEY, SMNVEV (reference sequence). The CDR3 runs to 15 residues. V was trimmed by 6 bases and J by 0 bases, leaving 13 bases between them. CDR3 in DNA: TGTGCCAGCAGGCGATTTGGGGGCAGCACAGATACGCAGTATTTT. Amino acids: CASRRFGGSTDTQYF.

The chain couples TRBV11-3 to TRBJ2-5; unclear D gene. V shed 1 base and J shed 5 bases, with 8 bases lying between them. The CDR3 is 13 residues long. Germline assignment: CDR1 SGHNT and CDR2 YENEEA. CDR3 loop: CASSLAPQETQYF. The CDR3 DNA follows: TGTGCCAGCAGCTTAGCACCGCAGGAGACCCAGTACTTC.

The CDR3 sequence is CASSFLNEQFF. In DNA form, the CDR3 reads TGTGCCAGCAGTTTCCTCAATGAGCAGTTCTTC. This chain connects TRBV6-6 to TRBJ2-1; no firm D call. Germline V lookup: CDR1 MNHNY, CDR2 SVGAGI (reference sequence). The V and J ends lost 4 bases and 6 bases respectively, with 4 bases between them. The CDR3 covers 11 residues.

This sequence joins TRBV11-2 and TRBJ2-1, with no clear D. Germline V gene data show CDR1 as SGHAT and CDR2 as FQNNGV. V was cut by 5 bases and J by 6 bases, with 8 bases left in between. The CDR3 runs to 12 residues. In DNA form, the CDR3 reads TGTGCCAGCAGCCACGACCGCAATGAGCAGTTCTTC. Its protein is CASSHDRNEQFF. The complete variable domain, with remaining parts taken from reference TRBV11-2 and TRBJ2-1, reads EAGVAQSPRYKIIEKRQSVAFWCNPISGHATLYWYQQILGQGPKLLIQFQNNGVVDDSQLPKDRFSAERLKGVDSTLKIQPAKLEDSAVYLCASSHDRNEQFFGPGTRLTVL.

This chain connects TRBV18 to TRBJ2-7, with TRBD2 identical over 10 bases. V lost 2 bases and J lost 4; bases outside the gene matches: 8. Germline-derived CDR1 and CDR2 are KGHSH and LQKENI. The CDR3 sequence is 16 residues long. DNA of the CDR3: TGTGCCAGCTCACCAGTTGTGTTAGCGGGAGGTTACGAGCAGTACTTC. Amino acids: CASSPVVLAGGYEQYF.

For the CDR3, the DNA is TGTGCCAGCAGCTCCCCCTCTGACCGAACCGGGACTAGCGTCTCCGAGCAGTACTTC. Translation: CASSSPSDRTGTSVSEQYF. This rearrangement joins TRBV11-2 to TRBJ2-7; 10 bases agree with TRBD2. Looked up from germline, CDR1 is SGHAT and CDR2 is FQNNGV. V lost 4 bases and J lost 6; bases outside the gene matches: 21. This CDR3 has 19 residues.

The chain uses TRBV10-1 and TRBJ2-7; 9 nucleotides match TRBD1. The CDR3 totals 14 residues. In germline, CDR1 is WNHNN, CDR2 SYGVQD (reference sequence). Trimming took 5 bases from V and 3 from J; bases not matched to a gene: 5. The chain's CDR3 is CASSTDRGGYEQYF. CDR3 coding DNA: TGCGCCAGCAGTACGGACAGGGGCGGCTACGAGCAGTACTTC.

The rearrangement joins TRBV2 to TRBJ1-5; the D is unclear. Trimming shortened V by 6 bases and J by 9 bases, and 12 bases separated the two germline ends. CDR3 length: 12 residues. The germline CDR1 and CDR2 sequences are SNHLY and FYNNEI. The CDR3, as DNA: TGTGCCAGCAGCCCCGAGAGGGTGCCCCAGCATTTT. Translating it yields CASSPERVPQHF.

The J gene is TRBJ1-4, the V gene TRBV2, with D possibly being TRBD1 (5 bases). Deletions cut 7 bases from V and 3 bases from J, with 12 bases between. The CDR3 runs 14 residues. CDR1 is SNHLY and CDR2 is FYNNEI in the germline V gene. CDR3 in DNA: TGTGCCAGCAAGCTGGGACGGGCTAATGAAAAACTGTTTTTT. Translation: CASKLGRANEKLFF.

As concerns this clone: Relative to the germline gene, one junction end is altered; a read error may explain this. The same CDR3 can be traced to other DNA sequences in this sample. V is TRBV19 and J is TRBJ1-2, with D perhaps TRBD1 (5 bases). The CDR3 is 14 amino acids. Germline CDR1 and CDR2: LNHDA and SQIVND (reference sequence). This chain's CDR3 is CASSMKLQGYGYTF. In DNA, the CDR3 is TGTGCGAGTAGTATGAAGTTGCAGGGCTATGGCTACACCTTC.

The V call is TRBV4-3, the J call TRBJ2-3; 9 bases agree with TRBD2. CDR1 is LGHNA, CDR2 YSLEER, per germline. The CDR3 contains 15 residues. Losses at the gene ends were 0 bases for V and 6 bases for J; bases not matched to a gene: 4. CDR3 residues: CASSQEVAGADTQYF. The CDR3 region has the DNA TGCGCCAGCAGCCAAGAGGTAGCGGGAGCGGATACGCAGTATTTT.

The chain couples TRBV4-3 to TRBJ2-2, with 10 bases that match TRBD2. V shed 3 bases, J shed 7 bases, and the junction held 20 bases outside the gene matches. The germline CDR1 and CDR2 sequences are LGHNA and YSLEER. This CDR3 is 20 amino acids long. The CDR3 is CASSQNRGNRLAGVGGELFF. DNA of the CDR3: TGCGCCAGCAGCCAGAATAGGGGGAACCGGCTAGCGGGAGTAGGCGGGGAGCTGTTTTTT.

The genes are TRBV7-8 and TRBJ2-1; no firm D call. The CDR3 totals 16 residues. Germline CDR1 reads SGHVS; CDR2 reads FQNEAQ. V gave up 1 base and J gave up 3 bases, with 13 bases separating them. CDR3 sequence: CASSLGWVAVYNEQFF. CDR3 nucleotides: TGTGCCAGCAGCTTAGGGTGGGTAGCAGTCTACAATGAGCAGTTCTTC.